A selection of T cell receptor beta chains follows, all from one sample in a study of graft-versus-host responses after intestinal transplantation. Profiled with immunoSEQ multiplex PCR; TCRdb holds only in-frame clones, not every one. The sample yields thousands of clones, around 68% seen once. The specimen comprised ileum tissue, sampled roughly 50 days after transplant. Receptor source: a human patient who received an intestinal transplant, so some T cells may come from the graft donor. CDR3s include the opening cysteine and the closing phenylalanine or tryptophan. A D gene is named only where the DNA matches it firmly. The size field is filled for only some rows; it gives once, few, many or a size class.

j_gene: TRBJ1-2
abundance: NA
d_gene: NA
v_gene: TRBV28
CDR3aa: CASSLGRGFAYGYTF
CDR3nt: TGTGCCAGCAGTTTGGGCAGGGGATTTGCCTATGGCTACACCTTC

j_gene: TRBJ2-2
abundance: NA
d_gene: NA
v_gene: TRBV7-9
CDR3aa: CASSLERLWSTGELFF
CDR3nt: TGTGCCAGCAGCTTAGAGAGACTATGGAGCACCGGGGAGCTGTTTTTT

j_gene: TRBJ1-1
abundance: NA
d_gene: TRBD1
v_gene: TRBV6-1
CDR3aa: CASSESGRGLPEAFF
CDR3nt: TGTGCCAGCAGTGAATCGGGCAGGGGGCTACCTGAAGCTTTCTTT

j_gene: TRBJ1-5
abundance: NA
d_gene: TRBD1
v_gene: TRBV15
CDR3aa: CATSRPDRPIGNQPQHF
CDR3nt: TGTGCCACCAGCAGACCGGACAGGCCCATAGGTAATCAGCCCCAGCATTTT

j_gene: TRBJ2-2
abundance: few
d_gene: TRBD1
v_gene: TRBV7-9
CDR3aa: CASRITGGSNTGELFF
CDR3nt: TGTGCCAGCAGAATAACAGGGGGTTCGAACACCGGGGAGCTGTTTTTT

j_gene: TRBJ2-2
abundance: NA
d_gene: NA
v_gene: TRBV6-1
CDR3aa: CASRRDLSTGELFF
CDR3nt: TGTGCCAGCAGGCGGGACCTTTCCACCGGGGAGCTGTTTTTT

j_gene: TRBJ1-6
abundance: NA
d_gene: NA
v_gene: TRBV2
CDR3aa: CASSDTRILYNSPLHF
CDR3nt: TGTGCCAGCAGTGATACGAGGATCCTATATAATTCACCCCTCCACTTT

j_gene: TRBJ2-1
abundance: NA
d_gene: TRBD2
v_gene: TRBV5-1
CDR3aa: CASSLDLAGGHYNEQFF
CDR3nt: TGCGCCAGCAGCTTGGATCTAGCGGGGGGCCACTACAATGAGCAGTTCTTC

j_gene: TRBJ2-6
abundance: NA
d_gene: NA
v_gene: TRBV5-1
CDR3aa: CASSLTAGSSGANVLTF
CDR3nt: TGCGCCAGCAGCTTGACGGCGGGATCCTCTGGGGCCAACGTCCTGACTTTC

j_gene: TRBJ1-5
abundance: NA
d_gene: TRBD1
v_gene: TRBV5-6
CDR3aa: CASSLQGGQGRIRQPQHF
CDR3nt: TGTGCCAGCAGCTTGCAGGGGGGCCAGGGGCGCATCAGGCAGCCCCAGCATTTT

j_gene: TRBJ1-1
abundance: NA
d_gene: NA
v_gene: TRBV29-1
CDR3aa: CSAVTSVNTEAFF
CDR3nt: TGCAGCGCGGTTACGTCCGTTAACACTGAAGCTTTCTTT

j_gene: TRBJ1-5
abundance: NA
d_gene: NA
v_gene: TRBV5-6
CDR3aa: CASSFGVTGGNQPQHF
CDR3nt: TGTGCCAGCAGCTTTGGGGTGACAGGAGGCAATCAGCCCCAGCATTTT

j_gene: TRBJ1-3
abundance: NA
d_gene: NA
v_gene: TRBV5-4
CDR3aa: CASSLGRASGNTIYF
CDR3nt: TGTGCCAGCAGCTTGGGGAGGGCCTCTGGAAACACCATATATTTT

j_gene: TRBJ2-5
abundance: NA
d_gene: TRBD2
v_gene: TRBV6-1
CDR3aa: CASSEAAGGQETQYF
CDR3nt: TGTGCCAGCAGTGAAGCGGCGGGGGGTCAAGAGACCCAGTACTTC

j_gene: TRBJ2-2
abundance: NA
d_gene: NA
v_gene: TRBV18
CDR3aa: CASSPRQNTGELFF
CDR3nt: TGTGCCAGCTCACCACGACAGAACACCGGGGAGCTGTTTTTT

j_gene: TRBJ2-2
abundance: medium-sized
d_gene: TRBD2
v_gene: TRBV28
CDR3aa: CASSTPGTSGTITGELFF
CDR3nt: TGTGCCAGCAGTACGCCCGGGACTAGCGGAACCATAACCGGGGAGCTGTTTTTT

j_gene: TRBJ2-2
abundance: NA
d_gene: TRBD1
v_gene: TRBV7-9
CDR3aa: CASNPLDRGNTGELFF
CDR3nt: TGTGCCAGCAACCCCCTCGACAGGGGGAACACCGGGGAGCTGTTTTTT

j_gene: TRBJ1-4
abundance: few
d_gene: NA
v_gene: TRBV4-2
CDR3aa: CASSDRIGTEKLFF
CDR3nt: TGTGCCAGCAGCGACCGGATTGGGACAGAAAAACTGTTTTTT

j_gene: TRBJ2-1
abundance: NA
d_gene: NA
v_gene: TRBV5-1
CDR3aa: CASSLNYNEQFF
CDR3nt: TGCGCCAGCAGCCTAAACTACAATGAGCAGTTCTTC

j_gene: TRBJ2-5
abundance: NA
d_gene: TRBD2
v_gene: TRBV5-6
CDR3aa: CASSPRQRGRGETQYF
CDR3nt: TGTGCCAGCAGCCCTCGGCAGCGGGGGCGCGGGGAGACCCAGTACTTC

j_gene: TRBJ2-6
abundance: NA
d_gene: TRBD1
v_gene: TRBV5-1
CDR3aa: CASSLTGEGFSGANVLTF
CDR3nt: TGCGCCAGCAGCTTGACAGGGGAAGGATTCTCTGGGGCCAACGTCCTGACTTTC

j_gene: TRBJ1-3
abundance: few
d_gene: NA
v_gene: TRBV29-1
CDR3aa: CSVGQSSGNTIYF
CDR3nt: TGCAGCGTTGGACAGAGCTCTGGAAACACCATATATTTT

j_gene: TRBJ1-2
abundance: NA
d_gene: NA
v_gene: TRBV7-9
CDR3aa: CASSSPPSRTDGYTF
CDR3nt: TGTGCCAGCAGCTCGCCTCCCAGCAGGACTGATGGCTACACCTTC

j_gene: TRBJ1-5
abundance: NA
d_gene: TRBD1
v_gene: TRBV6-6
CDR3aa: CASTATGGAQPQHF
CDR3nt: TGTGCCAGCACCGCAACAGGGGGCGCACAGCCCCAGCATTTT

j_gene: TRBJ2-5
abundance: NA
d_gene: NA
v_gene: TRBV9
CDR3aa: CASSTGFGPPILYF
CDR3nt: TGTGCCAGCAGTACCGGTTTTGGGCCGCCAATTCTGTACTTC

j_gene: TRBJ1-6
abundance: NA
d_gene: TRBD1
v_gene: TRBV2
CDR3aa: CASSKRDRDNSPLHF
CDR3nt: TGTGCCAGCAGTAAACGGGACAGGGATAATTCACCCCTCCACTTT

j_gene: TRBJ1-1
abundance: NA
d_gene: NA
v_gene: TRBV4-3
CDR3aa: CASSQDGQLNTEAFF
CDR3nt: TGCGCCAGCAGCCAAGATGGGCAGTTAAACACTGAAGCTTTCTTT

j_gene: TRBJ1-5
abundance: NA
d_gene: TRBD1
v_gene: TRBV6-5
CDR3aa: CASSITGVMGPQHF
CDR3nt: TGTGCCAGCAGTATAACAGGGGTTATGGGGCCCCAGCATTTT

j_gene: TRBJ1-1
abundance: NA
d_gene: NA
v_gene: TRBV7-9
CDR3aa: CASSLAVTTALMGEAFF
CDR3nt: TGTGCCAGCAGCTTAGCAGTGACTACAGCTCTGATGGGGGAAGCTTTCTTT

j_gene: TRBJ2-2
abundance: NA
d_gene: TRBD1
v_gene: TRBV18
CDR3aa: CASSPGQANHIPRTGELFF
CDR3nt: TGTGCCAGCTCACCGGGACAGGCTAACCACATACCACGGACCGGGGAGCTGTTTTTT

j_gene: TRBJ2-5
abundance: few
d_gene: NA
v_gene: TRBV29-1
CDR3aa: CSGLEQETQYF
CDR3nt: TGCAGCGGTTTAGAACAAGAGACCCAGTACTTC

j_gene: TRBJ2-3
abundance: NA
d_gene: TRBD2
v_gene: TRBV4-3
CDR3aa: CASSQGLAGGIDTQYF
CDR3nt: TGCGCCAGCAGCCAAGGACTAGCGGGGGGGATAGATACGCAGTATTTT

j_gene: TRBJ2-3
abundance: NA
d_gene: NA
v_gene: TRBV9
CDR3aa: CASSDKGGEDTQYF
CDR3nt: TGTGCCAGCAGCGACAAGGGCGGGGAGGATACGCAGTATTTT

j_gene: TRBJ1-2
abundance: few
d_gene: TRBD1
v_gene: TRBV7-9
CDR3aa: CASSLPQSRTGGGYTF
CDR3nt: TGTGCCAGCAGCTTACCTCAATCTAGGACAGGGGGCGGCTACACCTTC

j_gene: TRBJ2-1
abundance: NA
d_gene: NA
v_gene: TRBV7-2
CDR3aa: CASSPQIHNEQFF
CDR3nt: TGTGCCAGCAGCCCCCAAATCCACAATGAGCAGTTCTTC

j_gene: TRBJ2-1
abundance: once
d_gene: NA
v_gene: TRBV4-3
CDR3aa: CASSQVLQGSYNEQFF
CDR3nt: TGCGCCAGCAGCCAAGTTTTACAGGGAAGCTACAATGAGCAGTTCTTC

j_gene: TRBJ2-2
abundance: once
d_gene: TRBD1
v_gene: TRBV7-3
CDR3aa: CASSLTGTATGELFF
CDR3nt: TGTGCCAGCAGCTTAACCGGGACAGCCACCGGGGAGCTGTTTTTT

j_gene: TRBJ2-3
abundance: few
d_gene: NA
v_gene: TRBV29-1
CDR3aa: CSAGRRATTDTQYF
CDR3nt: TGCAGCGCAGGCAGGAGGGCTACCACAGATACGCAGTATTTT

j_gene: TRBJ1-3
abundance: NA
d_gene: NA
v_gene: TRBV18
CDR3aa: CASSPVPSNSGNTIYF
CDR3nt: TGTGCCAGCTCACCTGTCCCCTCTAACTCTGGAAACACCATATATTTT

j_gene: TRBJ2-1
abundance: NA
d_gene: TRBD2
v_gene: TRBV4-2
CDR3aa: CASSQEGGGTYNEQFF
CDR3nt: TGTGCCAGCAGCCAAGAAGGCGGGGGTACCTACAATGAGCAGTTCTTC

j_gene: TRBJ2-5
abundance: NA
d_gene: TRBD2
v_gene: TRBV7-8
CDR3aa: CASSPREGIQETQYF
CDR3nt: TGTGCCAGCAGCCCCCGGGAGGGTATTCAAGAGACCCAGTACTTC

j_gene: TRBJ1-4
abundance: NA
d_gene: TRBD1
v_gene: TRBV30
CDR3aa: CAWSAGGHEKLFF
CDR3nt: TGTGCCTGGAGTGCAGGGGGCCACGAAAAACTGTTTTTT

j_gene: TRBJ1-1
abundance: few
d_gene: NA
v_gene: TRBV10-3
CDR3aa: CAISAGDTEAFF
CDR3nt: TGTGCCATCAGCGCAGGGGACACTGAAGCTTTCTTT

j_gene: TRBJ1-6
abundance: NA
d_gene: TRBD1
v_gene: TRBV18
CDR3aa: CASSPKTGALGNSPLHF
CDR3nt: TGTGCCAGCTCACCGAAGACAGGGGCTCTTGGTAATTCACCCCTCCACTTT

j_gene: TRBJ1-3
abundance: NA
d_gene: NA
v_gene: TRBV11-2
CDR3aa: CASSLDPGGNTIYF
CDR3nt: TGTGCCAGCAGCTTAGATCCGGGAGGAAACACCATATATTTT

j_gene: TRBJ2-2
abundance: NA
d_gene: NA
v_gene: TRBV29-1
CDR3aa: CSVESKSAKGVITGELFF
CDR3nt: TGCAGCGTTGAGTCCAAATCGGCGAAAGGGGTTATTACCGGGGAGCTGTTTTTT

j_gene: TRBJ2-5
abundance: NA
d_gene: TRBD2
v_gene: TRBV23-1
CDR3aa: CASSPASGGEKYLGETQYF
CDR3nt: TGCGCCAGCAGTCCCGCTAGCGGGGGGGAGAAGTATCTCGGGGAGACCCAGTACTTC

j_gene: TRBJ1-1
abundance: NA
d_gene: NA
v_gene: TRBV4-3
CDR3aa: CASSRETGAWKNTEAFF
CDR3nt: TGCGCCAGCAGCCGGGAGACCGGAGCTTGGAAGAACACTGAAGCTTTCTTT

j_gene: TRBJ2-3
abundance: NA
d_gene: TRBD2
v_gene: TRBV6-1
CDR3aa: CASSEELAGFRDTQYF
CDR3nt: TGTGCCAGCAGTGAAGAATTAGCGGGGTTTCGTGATACGCAGTATTTT

j_gene: TRBJ2-1
abundance: NA
d_gene: NA
v_gene: TRBV28
CDR3aa: CASSLTQDNEQFF
CDR3nt: TGTGCCAGCAGTTTAACACAGGACAATGAGCAGTTCTTC

j_gene: TRBJ2-1
abundance: NA
d_gene: TRBD2
v_gene: TRBV19
CDR3aa: CASTYTSGVYNEQFF
CDR3nt: TGTGCCAGTACCTACACTAGCGGGGTCTACAATGAGCAGTTCTTC

j_gene: TRBJ2-5
abundance: once
d_gene: NA
v_gene: TRBV6-5
CDR3aa: CASSYSVQETQYF
CDR3nt: TGTGCCAGCAGTTATAGTGTCCAAGAGACCCAGTACTTC

j_gene: TRBJ2-5
abundance: NA
d_gene: TRBD1
v_gene: TRBV4-2
CDR3aa: CASSRPGTEETQYF
CDR3nt: TGTGCCAGCAGTCGTCCCGGGACAGAAGAGACCCAGTACTTC

j_gene: TRBJ1-1
abundance: NA
d_gene: NA
v_gene: TRBV7-9
CDR3aa: CASSLDPSEGPNTEAFF
CDR3nt: TGTGCCAGCAGCTTAGACCCCTCGGAGGGTCCTAACACTGAAGCTTTCTTT